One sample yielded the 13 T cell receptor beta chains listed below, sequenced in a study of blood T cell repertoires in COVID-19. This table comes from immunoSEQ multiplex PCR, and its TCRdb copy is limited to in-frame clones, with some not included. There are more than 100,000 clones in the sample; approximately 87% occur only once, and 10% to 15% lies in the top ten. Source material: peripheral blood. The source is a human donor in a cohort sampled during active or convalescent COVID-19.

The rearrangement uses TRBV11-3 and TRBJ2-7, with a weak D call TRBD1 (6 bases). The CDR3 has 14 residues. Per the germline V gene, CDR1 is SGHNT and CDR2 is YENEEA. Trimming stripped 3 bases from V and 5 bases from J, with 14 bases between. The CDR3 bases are TGTGCCAGCAGCTTTCACAGGGTGCCCAACGAGCAGTACTTC. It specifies CASSFHRVPNEQYF.

The CDR3 reads CASSLETAGGEETQYF. CDR3 coding DNA: TGTGCCAGCAGCTTAGAGACAGCGGGGGGGGAAGAGACCCAGTACTTC. The V call is TRBV11-2, the J call TRBJ2-5, with 10 positions matching TRBD2. Trimming cost V 0 bases and J 3 bases; bases outside gene matches: 4. This CDR3 contains 16 residues. Germline V CDR1 and CDR2: SGHAT, FQNNGV.

CDR3 in amino acids: CASSPSRGPYEQYF. The CDR3 nucleotides read TGTGCCAGCAGCCCAAGCAGGGGGCCCTACGAGCAGTACTTC. The rearrangement uses TRBV11-2 and TRBJ2-7, with 8 positions matching TRBD1. The CDR3 runs to 14 residues. The ends lost 5 bases at V and 2 bases at J; junction bases unmatched: 5. The germline V gene has CDR1 SGHAT and CDR2 FQNNGV.

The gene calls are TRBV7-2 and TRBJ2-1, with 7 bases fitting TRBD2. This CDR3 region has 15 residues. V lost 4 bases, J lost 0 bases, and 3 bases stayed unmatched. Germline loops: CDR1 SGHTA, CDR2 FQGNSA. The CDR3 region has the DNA TGTGCCAGCAGCTCAGCGGGGAGCTCCTACAATGAGCAGTTCTTC. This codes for CASSSAGSSYNEQFF.

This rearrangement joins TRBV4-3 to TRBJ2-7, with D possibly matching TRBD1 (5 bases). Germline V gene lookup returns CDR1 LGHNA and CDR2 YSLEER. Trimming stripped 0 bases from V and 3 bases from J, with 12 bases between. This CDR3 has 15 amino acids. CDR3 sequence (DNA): TGCGCCAGCAGCCAAGATTCAGGGTACGGCTACGAGCAGTACTTC. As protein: CASSQDSGYGYEQYF.

DNA of the CDR3: TGCAGCATTTCCCCGGGGGTGGCAGATACGCAGTATTTT. It yields the protein CSISPGVADTQYF. V usage is TRBV29-1 and J usage is TRBJ2-3; possibly TRBD2 for D (6 bases). CDR1 is SQVTM and CDR2 is ANQGSEA in the germline V gene. The CDR3 covers 13 residues. The V end lost 8 bases, the J end lost 4 bases, and 16 bases lay between the germline ends.

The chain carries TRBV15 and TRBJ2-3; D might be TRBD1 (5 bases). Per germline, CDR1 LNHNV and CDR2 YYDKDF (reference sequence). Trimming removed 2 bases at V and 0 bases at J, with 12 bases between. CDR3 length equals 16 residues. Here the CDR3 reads CATSRSVGASTDTQYF. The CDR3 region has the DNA TGTGCCACCAGCAGATCTGTAGGGGCTAGCACAGATACGCAGTATTTT. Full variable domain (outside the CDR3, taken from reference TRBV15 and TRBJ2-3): DAMVIQNPRYQVTQFGKPVTLSCSQTLNHNVMYWYQQKSSQAPKLLFHYYDKDFNNEADTPDNFQSRRPNTSFCFLDIRSPGLGDTAMYLCATSRSVGASTDTQYFGPGTRLTVL.

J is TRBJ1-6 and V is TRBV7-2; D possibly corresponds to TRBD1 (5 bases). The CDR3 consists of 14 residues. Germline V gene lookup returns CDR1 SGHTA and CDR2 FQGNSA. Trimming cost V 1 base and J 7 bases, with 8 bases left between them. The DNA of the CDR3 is TGTGCCAGCAGCTTAGAAGGGGCGAATTCACCCCTCCACTTT. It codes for CASSLEGANSPLHF.

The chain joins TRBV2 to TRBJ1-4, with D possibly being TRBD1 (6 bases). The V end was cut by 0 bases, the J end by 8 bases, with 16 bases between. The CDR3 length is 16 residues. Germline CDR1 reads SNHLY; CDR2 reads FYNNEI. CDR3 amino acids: CASSEALGGAGEKLFF. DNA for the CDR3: TGTGCCAGCAGTGAAGCGCTTGGGGGGGCTGGGGAAAAACTGTTTTTT.

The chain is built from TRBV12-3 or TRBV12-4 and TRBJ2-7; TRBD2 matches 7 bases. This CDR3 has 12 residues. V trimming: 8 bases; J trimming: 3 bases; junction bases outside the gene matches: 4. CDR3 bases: TGTGCCAGCCGGGGGAGGGGCTACGAGCAGTACTTC. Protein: CASRGRGYEQYF.

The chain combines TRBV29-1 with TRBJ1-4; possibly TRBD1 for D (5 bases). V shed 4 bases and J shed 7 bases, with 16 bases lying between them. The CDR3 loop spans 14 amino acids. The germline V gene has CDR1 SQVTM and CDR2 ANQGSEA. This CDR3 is CSVAWDFRVEKLFF. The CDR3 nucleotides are TGCAGCGTTGCTTGGGACTTCCGAGTTGAAAAACTGTTTTTT.

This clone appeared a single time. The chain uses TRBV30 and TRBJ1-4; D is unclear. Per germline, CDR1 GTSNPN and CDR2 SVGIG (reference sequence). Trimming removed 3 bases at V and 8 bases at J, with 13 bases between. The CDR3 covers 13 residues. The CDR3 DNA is TGTGCCTGGAGGCCCGAGGGCAGCGAAAAACTGTTTTTT. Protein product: CAWRPEGSEKLFF.

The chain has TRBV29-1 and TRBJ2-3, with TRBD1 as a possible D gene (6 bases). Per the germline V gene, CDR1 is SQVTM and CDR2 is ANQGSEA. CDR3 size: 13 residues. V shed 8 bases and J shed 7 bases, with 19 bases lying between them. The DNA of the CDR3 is TGCAGCTCCGCCATGGGGGACACCTATACGCAGTATTTT. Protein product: CSSAMGDTYTQYF.